One sample yielded the 30 T cell receptor beta chains listed below, sequenced in a study of Ad26.COV2.S vaccination and SARS-CoV-2 variants. Sequenced by immunoSEQ multiplex PCR; TCRdb stores in-frame clones only, minus some. The sample has approximately 300,000 clones, around four fifths seen once; the top ten hold 2% to 2.5%. Regarding treatment: roughly 20 received Ad26.COV2.S at low or high dose, single or two shots; several received placebo; per-sample allocation not given. The study sampled participants on day 63 after the first vaccine or placebo injection. The sequences come from peripheral blood, collected in a trial of Ad26.COV2.S vaccine versus placebo. Receptor source: a person aged 18 to 59 who received the Ad26.COV2.S COVID-19 vaccine or a placebo.

This rearrangement joins TRBV4-2 to TRBJ1-2; D remains ambiguous. Germline V gene sequence: CDR1 LGHNA, CDR2 YNFKEQ. The length of the CDR3 is 14 residues. Trimming cost V 0 bases and J 1 base, with 6 bases left between them. The CDR3 DNA follows: TGTGCCAGCAGCCAAGAAGGGATTAACTATGGCTACACCTTC. Amino acids: CASSQEGINYGYTF.

The chain recombines TRBV7-6 with TRBJ1-1, with 8 nucleotides matching TRBD1. Germline lookup yields CDR1 SGHVS and CDR2 FNYEAQ. This CDR3 comprises 14 residues. The junction had 3 bases not matched to a gene; V was cut back by 2 bases and J by 4 bases. The CDR3 region has the DNA TGTGCCAGCAGCTTAATCCAGGGGGCCACTGAAGCTTTCTTT. Protein product: CASSLIQGATEAFF. The full variable domain, rest sourced from reference TRBV7-6 and TRBJ1-1, is GAGVSQSPRYKVTKRGQDVALRCDPISGHVSLYWYRQALGQGPEFLTYFNYEAQQDKSGLPNDRFSAERPEGSISTLTIQRTEQRDSAMYRCASSLIQGATEAFFGQGTRLTVV.

The rearrangement uses TRBV25-1 and TRBJ2-1, with 12 bases aligning to TRBD2. Trimming took 3 bases from V and 4 from J; bases not matched to a gene: 4. Looked up from germline, CDR1 is MGHDK and CDR2 is SYGVNS. The CDR3 has 16 amino acids. Here the CDR3 reads CASSEQTSGGYNEQFF. DNA of the CDR3: TGTGCCAGCAGTGAGCAGACTAGCGGGGGTTACAATGAGCAGTTCTTC.

The chain links TRBV27 to TRBJ1-2, with 9 positions matching TRBD1. The V segment lost 4 bases and the J segment 4 bases; nucleotides outside the gene matches: 10. The CDR3 sequence is 16 residues long. In germline, CDR1 is MNHEY, CDR2 SMNVEV (reference sequence). The CDR3, as DNA: TGTGCCAGCAGTTCCTCCTACAGGGGGCTCAGCTATGGCTACACCTTC. This codes for CASSSSYRGLSYGYTF.

CDR3 loop: CASSLDGAYSPLHF. The CDR3 region has the DNA TGTGCCAGCAGCTTGGATGGGGCATATTCACCCCTCCACTTT. The chain links TRBV5-5 to TRBJ1-6; D is possibly TRBD1 (5 bases). V was trimmed by 0 bases and J by 8 bases, leaving 9 bases between them. Germline CDR1 SGHKS, CDR2 YYEKEE (reference sequence). This CDR3 contains 14 residues.

The chain carries TRBV3-1 (or the pseudogene TRBV3-2) and TRBJ1-4; D might be TRBD1 (5 bases). CDR1 is LGHDT, CDR2 YNNKEL, per germline (reference sequence). V gave up 0 bases and J gave up 3 bases, with 17 bases separating them. The CDR3 sequence is 18 residues long. CDR3: CASSQDLPGVGANEKLFF. DNA for the CDR3: TGTGCCAGCAGCCAAGATCTCCCGGGGGTAGGGGCTAATGAAAAACTGTTTTTT.

The DNA for the CDR3 is TGTGCCAGCAGCGTCTGGGGGGCCACTGAAGCTTTCTTT. It encodes CASSVWGATEAFF. The chain combines TRBV7-2 with TRBJ1-1; D is perhaps TRBD1 (6 bases). The CDR3 runs 13 residues. V lost 5 bases, J lost 4 bases, and 11 bases lay in between. The germline CDR1 and CDR2 sequences are SGHTA and FQGNSA.

J is TRBJ2-7 and V is TRBV18; a possible D gene is TRBD1 (6 bases). Trimming cost V 3 bases and J 9 bases, with 15 bases left between them. The CDR3 runs to 13 residues. Germline CDR1 reads KGHSH; CDR2 reads LQKENI. The CDR3 loop is CASSPEQGSVQYF. CDR3 DNA: TGTGCCAGCTCACCCGAACAGGGTAGCGTGCAGTACTTC.

This clone showed up just a few times. The genes are TRBV2 and TRBJ2-1, with TRBD1 matching over 7 bases. There are 15 residues in the CDR3. CDR1 is SNHLY, CDR2 FYNNEI, per germline. V lost 0 bases, J lost 2 bases, and 1 base stayed unmatched. The CDR3 sequence is CASSEAGTAYNEQFF. The CDR3 DNA follows: TGTGCCAGCAGTGAAGCCGGGACAGCCTACAATGAGCAGTTCTTC.

This chain links TRBV25-1 with TRBJ1-1; 8 bases are shared with TRBD1. CDR1 and CDR2 (germline): MGHDK, SYGVNS. The ends lost 1 base at V and 0 bases at J; junction bases unmatched: 7. The CDR3 runs 17 residues. The CDR3 protein is CASSEWGQARMNTEAFF. The CDR3 DNA sequence: TGTGCCAGCAGTGAATGGGGACAGGCTAGGATGAACACTGAAGCTTTCTTT.

The chain carries TRBV7-3 and TRBJ2-2; D may be TRBD1 or TRBD2 (5 bases each). Trimming stripped 3 bases from V and 0 bases from J, with 8 bases between. Germline V lookup: CDR1 SGHTA, CDR2 FQGTGA. This CDR3 comprises 15 residues. CDR3 amino acids: CASSFSGPNTGELFF. CDR3 bases: TGTGCCAGCAGCTTCTCGGGACCGAACACCGGGGAGCTGTTTTTT.

The V gene is TRBV28, the J gene TRBJ1-1; no definite D call. Germline CDR1 MDHEN, CDR2 SYDVKM. The length of the CDR3 is 14 residues. Trimming shortened V by 3 bases and J by 1 base, and 9 bases separated the two germline ends. The CDR3 DNA is TGTGCCAGCAGTTTGGGAACTTCGAACACTGAAGCTTTCTTT. Translated, it gives CASSLGTSNTEAFF. Full variable domain (remainder filled in from reference TRBV28 and TRBJ1-1): DVKVTQSSRYLVKRTGEKVFLECVQDMDHENMFWYRQDPGLGLRLIYFSYDVKMKEKGDIPEGYSVSREKKERFSLILESASTNQTSMYLCASSLGTSNTEAFFGQGTRLTVV.

The V gene is TRBV9, the J gene TRBJ2-2; the D is unclear. The V and J ends lost 0 bases and 8 bases respectively, with 14 bases between them. Germline CDR1 reads SGDLS; CDR2 reads YYNGEE. This CDR3 contains 15 residues. The CDR3 DNA sequence: TGTGCCAGCAGCGTAGGTTTAATGGGTTCTGGGGAGCTGTTTTTT. Its translation is CASSVGLMGSGELFF.

CDR3 residues: CASSFRPTGTPPYEQYF. CDR3 DNA: TGTGCCAGCAGCTTCAGACCTACCGGGACACCGCCCTACGAGCAGTACTTC. The V and J genes are TRBV9 and TRBJ2-7; TRBD1 is a possible D gene (6 bases). This CDR3 has 17 amino acids. CDR1 is SGDLS, CDR2 YYNGEE, per germline. Trimming removed 4 bases at V and 2 bases at J, with 22 bases between.

The J gene is TRBJ2-5, the V gene TRBV5-1; D gene uncertain. V lost 4 bases and J 3 bases, leaving 16 bases between the germline ends. Germline CDR1 is SGHRS and CDR2 is YFSETQ. This CDR3 spans 15 amino acids. CDR3 sequence reads: CASSQAGQWEETQYF. The CDR3 DNA sequence: TGCGCCAGCAGCCAAGCCGGGCAATGGGAAGAGACCCAGTACTTC. Together with reference TRBV5-1 and TRBJ2-5, the CDR3 gives the full variable domain: KAGVTQTPRYLIKTRGQQVTLSCSPISGHRSVSWYQQTPGQGLQFLFEYFSETQRNKGNFPGRFSGRQFSNSRSEMNVSTLELGDSALYLCASSQAGQWEETQYFGPGTRLLVL.

V and J are TRBV5-1 and TRBJ2-2; TRBD2 aligns across 12 bases. V shed 2 bases, J shed 3 bases, and the junction held 2 bases outside the gene matches. The CDR3 length is 16 residues. CDR1 is SGHRS, CDR2 YFSETQ, per germline. The CDR3 DNA sequence: TGCGCCAGCAGCTTACGGACTAGCGGGGACACCGGGGAGCTGTTTTTT. Protein sequence: CASSLRTSGDTGELFF. The full variable domain, its missing parts supplied by reference TRBV5-1 and TRBJ2-2, is KAGVTQTPRYLIKTRGQQVTLSCSPISGHRSVSWYQQTPGQGLQFLFEYFSETQRNKGNFPGRFSGRQFSNSRSEMNVSTLELGDSALYLCASSLRTSGDTGELFFGEGSRLTVL.

The CDR3, as DNA: TGTGCCAGCAGGGGCGACAGGGGCGCAGATACGCAGTATTTT. It translates to CASRGDRGADTQYF. This chain connects TRBV6-5 to TRBJ2-3; 8 bases map to TRBD1. CDR3 size: 14 residues. The germline V gene encodes CDR1 MNHEY and CDR2 SVGAGI. J lost 4 bases, V lost 6 bases, and 6 bases had no gene match.

The rearrangement uses TRBV6-6 and TRBJ2-7, with a weak D call TRBD2 (6 bases). The CDR3 has 15 amino acids. V lost 4 bases to trimming and J lost 2 bases, with 15 bases between them. Germline CDR1 MNHNY, CDR2 SVGAGI (reference sequence). The CDR3 here is CASSFQAGSTYEQYF. The CDR3 nucleotides are TGTGCCAGCAGTTTCCAGGCGGGGTCTACCTACGAGCAGTACTTC.

The gene calls are TRBV7-2 and TRBJ1-1; D is unresolved. The CDR3 is 13 amino acids. The V end lost 0 bases, the J end lost 5 bases, and 7 bases lay between the germline ends. The germline V gene has CDR1 SGHTA and CDR2 FQGNSA. The CDR3 DNA reads TGTGCCAGCAGCTTAGCGCTGGGGACTGAAGCTTTCTTT. It translates to CASSLALGTEAFF. Drawing the rest from reference TRBV7-2 and TRBJ1-1, the complete variable domain is GAGVSQSPSNKVTEKGKDVELRCDPISGHTALYWYRQSLGQGLEFLIYFQGNSAPDKSGLPSDRFSAERTGGSVSTLTIQRTQQEDSAVYLCASSLALGTEAFFGQGTRLTVV.

V is TRBV11-2 and J is TRBJ2-5, with 11 bases aligning to TRBD2. From germline, CDR1 is SGHAT and CDR2 FQNNGV. The CDR3 sequence is 16 residues long. With V trimmed by 4 bases and J by 1 base, 5 bases remained unmatched. The CDR3: CASSSTSGEVQETQYF. DNA for the CDR3: TGTGCCAGCAGCTCGACTAGCGGGGAGGTCCAAGAGACCCAGTACTTC.

The V call is TRBV28, the J call TRBJ1-5, with D tentatively TRBD1 (6 bases). The CDR3 is 14 amino acids. Deletions cut 5 bases from V and 3 bases from J, with 11 bases between. Germline loops: CDR1 MDHEN, CDR2 SYDVKM. The CDR3 loop is CASSPDSLNQPQHF. CDR3 nucleotide sequence: TGTGCCAGCAGTCCGGACAGCCTCAATCAGCCCCAGCATTTT.

The chain is built from TRBV7-9 and TRBJ2-7; 9 nucleotides match TRBD1. V lost 4 bases to trimming and J lost 2 bases; unmatched junction nucleotides: 15. The CDR3 runs to 18 residues. Germline CDR1 and CDR2: SEHNR and FQNEAQ (reference sequence). CDR3 loop: CASSSPSPTGGDPYEQYF. The CDR3 coding sequence is TGTGCCAGCAGCTCCCCCTCCCCAACAGGGGGCGATCCCTACGAGCAGTACTTC. The variable domain in full, with the rest retrieved from reference TRBV7-9 and TRBJ2-7, is DTGVSQNPRHKITKRGQNVTFRCDPISEHNRLYWYRQTLGQGPEFLTYFQNEAQLEKSRLLSDRFSAERPKGSFSTLEIQRTEQGDSAMYLCASSSPSPTGGDPYEQYFGPGTRLTVT.

The rearrangement joins TRBV4-1 to TRBJ1-4; D is uncertain. Trimming left V 1 base short and J 4 bases short, with 7 bases between. This CDR3 is built from 14 residues. The germline V gene has CDR1 MGHRA and CDR2 YSYEKL. Written as DNA, the CDR3 is TGCGCCAGCAGCCAAGGCAGTTATAATGAAAAACTGTTTTTT. It is translated as CASSQGSYNEKLFF.

The rearrangement links TRBV18 to TRBJ2-1; 8 bases agree with TRBD1. The germline CDR1 and CDR2 sequences are KGHSH and LQKENI. This CDR3 is 15 amino acids long. V shed 6 bases and J 7 bases; nucleotides not matched to a gene: 11. The CDR3 coding sequence is TGTGCCAGCTCTCCTGACAGGGGTTGGAGAAATGAGCAGTTCTTC. As protein: CASSPDRGWRNEQFF. The full variable domain, completed using reference TRBV18 and TRBJ2-1, is NAGVMQNPRHLVRRRGQEARLRCSPMKGHSHVYWYRQLPEEGLKFMVYLQKENIIDESGMPKERFSAEFPKEGPSILRIQQVVRGDSAAYFCASSPDRGWRNEQFFGPGTRLTVL.

The chain combines TRBV29-1 with TRBJ2-1; 9 bases are a match to TRBD2. V lost 6 bases to trimming and J lost 5 bases; unmatched junction nucleotides: 8. The CDR3 spans 14 residues. Germline V gene data show CDR1 as SQVTM and CDR2 as ANQGSEA. The DNA for the CDR3 is TGCAGCGTCTCTCTAGCGGGGATGGACAATGAGCAGTTCTTC. Its protein is CSVSLAGMDNEQFF.

The table lists this clone with a count of one. The rearrangement links TRBV5-3 to TRBJ1-1, with a possible D match to TRBD1 (5 bases). TRBV5-3 counts as an open reading frame of uncertain function. CDR3 length: 16 amino acids. V was shortened by 1 base and J by 0 bases, with 13 bases between the two germline ends. The CDR3, as DNA: TGTGCCAGAAGCTTGACAGGACTCTTCATGAACACTGAAGCTTTCTTT. Amino acid sequence: CARSLTGLFMNTEAFF.

This sequence joins TRBV11-2 and TRBJ2-6; 9 bases match TRBD1. CDR3 length: 18 residues. CDR1 is SGHAT and CDR2 is FQNNGV in the germline V gene. J gave up 2 bases and V 3 bases, and 8 bases lay outside the gene matches. CDR3 in DNA: TGTGCCAGCAGCTTGCAACCTGACAGGGGGGCTGGGGCCAACGTCCTGACTTTC. Translation gives CASSLQPDRGAGANVLTF.

This chain joins TRBV7-3 and TRBJ2-5; D assignment may be TRBD1 or TRBD2 (5 bases each). Germline values: CDR1 SGHTA, CDR2 FQGTGA. CDR3 size: 13 residues. With 9 bases removed from V and 4 bases from J, the gap between germline ends came to 15 bases. Here the CDR3 DNA reads TGTGCCAGTGGGACCGGGGCCAGAGAGACCCAGTACTTC. Amino acid sequence: CASGTGARETQYF. Variable domain in full (rest from reference TRBV7-3 and TRBJ2-5): GAGVSQTPSNKVTEKGKYVELRCDPISGHTALYWYRQSLGQGPEFLIYFQGTGAADDSGLPNDRFFAVRPEGSVSTLKIQRTERGDSAVYLCASGTGARETQYFGPGTRLLVL.

V is TRBV13 and J is TRBJ1-3; no clear D. CDR1 PRHDT and CDR2 FYEKMQ come from the germline V gene (reference sequence). The CDR3 extends over 14 amino acids. The V end lost 0 bases, the J end lost 4 bases, and 7 bases lay between the germline ends. The CDR3 here is CASSLGYEGNTIYF. The CDR3 DNA is TGTGCCAGCAGCTTAGGGTACGAAGGAAACACCATATATTTT.

V gene TRBV5-1 combines with J gene TRBJ2-7; 9 nucleotides align to TRBD1. Germline trimming cut 4 bases from V and 4 bases from J; bases unmatched to any gene: 12. Germline CDR1 and CDR2: SGHRS and YFSETQ. The CDR3 totals 16 residues. The CDR3: CASSTPGTGLEYEQYF. The CDR3 DNA reads TGCGCCAGCAGCACCCCCGGGACAGGGTTGGAGTACGAGCAGTACTTC. Looking up the rest from reference TRBV5-1 and TRBJ2-7 gives the full variable domain: KAGVTQTPRYLIKTRGQQVTLSCSPISGHRSVSWYQQTPGQGLQFLFEYFSETQRNKGNFPGRFSGRQFSNSRSEMNVSTLELGDSALYLCASSTPGTGLEYEQYFGPGTRLTVT.